This entry lists 32 T cell receptor beta chains sequenced from one sample in a study of blood T cell repertoires in COVID-19. Measured with immunoSEQ multiplex PCR; TCRdb has only the in-frame clones, and not every one. Of over 120,000 clones in the sample, 78% were seen once. Source material: peripheral blood. The receptor source for this set is a woman aged 60-75 years with acute or convalescent COVID-19.

The CDR3 nucleotides are TGTGCCCCCGGACGGGAGGGCCCCGTAGATACGCAGTATTTT. Encoded protein: CAPGREGPVDTQYF. V gene TRBV2 combines with J gene TRBJ2-3, with TRBD2 matching 8 bases. Looked up from germline, CDR1 is SNHLY and CDR2 is FYNNEI. The length of the CDR3 is 14 residues. The V and J ends lost 11 bases and 5 bases, in that order; junction bases with no gene match: 12.

This sequence joins TRBV5-4 and TRBJ1-4, with unresolved D. V lost 2 bases and J 8 bases, leaving 13 bases between the germline ends. CDR3 length equals 14 residues. The germline CDR1 and CDR2 sequences are SGHNT and YYREEE (reference sequence). Written as DNA, the CDR3 is TGTGCCAGCAGCTTTGGTCCAACAGAGGAAAAACTGTTTTTT. It encodes CASSFGPTEEKLFF.

The gene calls are TRBV2 and TRBJ1-1; D ambiguous. This CDR3 comprises 16 residues. Germline values: CDR1 SNHLY, CDR2 FYNNEI. With 7 bases removed from V and 0 bases from J, the gap between germline ends came to 18 bases. CDR3 sequence: CASNTDWIRMNTEAFF. In DNA form, the CDR3 reads TGTGCCAGCAACACCGACTGGATCAGAATGAACACTGAAGCTTTCTTT.

There are a few counts of this clone. This chain connects TRBV5-1 to TRBJ2-7; TRBD2 is a possible D gene (5 bases). The germline V gene has CDR1 SGHRS and CDR2 YFSETQ. The ends were cut back, 7 bases at V and 3 bases at J, with 17 bases in the middle. The CDR3 totals 14 residues. The CDR3 sequence: CASSYSLVDYEQYF. For the CDR3, the DNA is TGCGCCAGCTCCTACTCACTAGTGGACTACGAGCAGTACTTC.

This clone was recorded a few times. The chain employs TRBV3-1 (or the pseudogene TRBV3-2) and TRBJ2-3, with TRBD2 matching 8 bases. Germline CDR1 is LGHDT and CDR2 is YNNKEL (reference sequence). V shed 3 bases, J shed 3 bases, and the junction held 11 bases outside the gene matches. This CDR3 has 17 amino acids. Written as DNA, the CDR3 is TGTGCCAGCAGCCATAACTTCGGAGCGGGAGTGACAGATACGCAGTATTTT. It is translated as CASSHNFGAGVTDTQYF.

This chain uses TRBV12-5 with TRBJ1-5; D ambiguous. The V and J ends lost 6 bases and 4 bases respectively, with 10 bases between them. The length of the CDR3 is 13 residues. Germline V gene lookup returns CDR1 LGHNT and CDR2 FRNRAP. The CDR3 DNA is TGTGCTAGTGGCTATGGAGGGAATCAGCCCCAGCATTTT. Residues: CASGYGGNQPQHF.

With respect to this clone: Other DNA variants within this sample encode the same CDR3. The genes are TRBV30 and TRBJ1-5; D may be TRBD1 (5 bases). Germline CDR1 GTSNPN, CDR2 SVGIG (reference sequence). The CDR3 consists of 15 residues. The V end was cut by 0 bases, the J end by 0 bases, with 9 bases between. CDR3 region: CAWSVGLYSNQPQHF. The CDR3 coding sequence is TGTGCCTGGAGTGTGGGACTTTATAGCAATCAGCCCCAGCATTTT.

The genes are TRBV14 and TRBJ1-2, with D hard to call. Germline V gives CDR1 SGHDN, CDR2 FVKESK. The CDR3 runs 15 residues. V was cut by 0 bases and J by 0 bases, with 8 bases left in between. The CDR3 protein is CASSQDSTANYGYTF. The CDR3, as DNA: TGTGCCAGCAGCCAAGATTCAACAGCTAACTATGGCTACACCTTC. Based on the CDR3 plus reference TRBV14 and TRBJ1-2, the full variable domain is EAGVTQFPSHSVIEKGQTVTLRCDPISGHDNLYWYRRVMGKEIKFLLHFVKESKQDESGMPNNRFLAERTGGTYSTLKVQPAELEDSGVYFCASSQDSTANYGYTFGSGTRLTVV.

V is TRBV6-5 and J is TRBJ2-7; D is perhaps TRBD2 (6 bases). CDR1 and CDR2 (germline): MNHEY, SVGAGI. This CDR3 has 15 residues. The V gene lost 6 bases and the J gene lost 0 bases, with 15 bases spanning the gap. The CDR3 DNA follows: TGTGCCAGCAGACACGGGACTCGAAACTCCTACGAGCAGTACTTC. Its protein product is CASRHGTRNSYEQYF.

V usage is TRBV5-1 and J usage is TRBJ2-1, with a possible D match to TRBD1 (6 bases). The CDR3 consists of 14 residues. The germline V gene has CDR1 SGHRS and CDR2 YFSETQ. The V and J ends lost 0 bases and 7 bases respectively, with 11 bases between them. The CDR3 DNA sequence: TGCGCCAGCAGCTTGGAACGACAGGTGAATGAGCAGTTCTTC. As protein: CASSLERQVNEQFF.

The genes are TRBV4-2 and TRBJ1-6; D perhaps matches TRBD1 (5 bases). With 4 bases removed from V and 12 bases from J, the gap between germline ends came to 19 bases. The CDR3 spans 15 residues. Germline V gives CDR1 LGHNA, CDR2 YNFKEQ. DNA for the CDR3: TGTGCCAGCAGCCCGGGAGGGGAGATCAGTCAACCCCTCCACTTT. Its translation: CASSPGGEISQPLHF.

The chain couples TRBV7-8 to TRBJ1-4; the D is unclear. Germline V gene lookup returns CDR1 SGHVS and CDR2 FQNEAQ. The V and J ends lost 1 base and 6 bases respectively, with 9 bases between them. The CDR3 is 14 amino acids. The chain's CDR3 is CASSLVMGDEKLFF. The CDR3 coding sequence is TGTGCCAGCAGCTTAGTAATGGGAGATGAAAAACTGTTTTTT.

This sequence joins TRBV15 and TRBJ1-2; 7 positions agree with TRBD1. Germline V CDR1 and CDR2: LNHNV, YYDKDF (reference sequence). This CDR3 spans 15 amino acids. The J segment lost 6 bases and the V segment lost 1 base, leaving 8 bases of the junction unmatched. CDR3 sequence: CATSRGQGGMNGYTF. DNA of the CDR3: TGTGCCACCAGCAGAGGACAGGGAGGTATGAATGGCTACACCTTC.

The chain employs TRBV30 and TRBJ1-4; 10 nucleotides agree with TRBD1. The V gene's germline CDR1 is GTSNPN and CDR2 SVGIG (reference sequence). The V gene end was trimmed by 2 bases and the J gene end by 7 bases; junction bases not matched to a gene: 4. The CDR3 consists of 14 residues. DNA for the CDR3: TGTGCCTGGAGTAGAGACAGGGGGCGTGAAAAACTGTTTTTT. This codes for CAWSRDRGREKLFF. Full variable domain (outside the CDR3, taken from reference TRBV30 and TRBJ1-4): SQTIHQWPATLVQPVGSPLSLECTVEGTSNPNLYWYRQAAGRGLQLLFYSVGIGQISSEVPQNLSASRPQDRQFILSSKKLLLSDSGFYLCAWSRDRGREKLFFGSGTQLSVL.

This chain connects TRBV6-5 to TRBJ2-7; 8 nucleotides match TRBD2. CDR3 length: 14 amino acids. Germline values: CDR1 MNHEY, CDR2 SVGAGI. The trim removed 6 bases at V and 3 bases at J, leaving 7 bases unmatched. CDR3 sequence: CASRVAGPNYEQYF. The CDR3 bases are TGTGCCAGCAGAGTAGCGGGACCGAACTACGAGCAGTACTTC.

V is TRBV28 and J is TRBJ2-7; TRBD2 matches at 7 bases. This CDR3 is built from 14 residues. J gave up 8 bases and V 4 bases, and 11 bases lay outside the gene matches. Germline V gives CDR1 MDHEN, CDR2 SYDVKM. For the CDR3, the DNA is TGTGCCAGCAGTTACGCCGCGGGAGTAGGCAAGCAGTACTTC. Its protein product is CASSYAAGVGKQYF.

The CDR3 DNA is TGTGCCATCAGTGAGGAGGGCAGGGGCGCTAACTATGGCTACACCTTC. Encoded protein: CAISEEGRGANYGYTF. J is TRBJ1-2 and V is TRBV10-3, with TRBD1 as a possible D gene (6 bases). Trimming left V 2 bases short and J 0 bases short, with 13 bases between. This CDR3 is built from 16 residues. The V gene's germline CDR1 is ENHRY and CDR2 SYGVKD.

V gene TRBV7-9 combines with J gene TRBJ2-3, with TRBD2 identical over 7 bases. CDR1 and CDR2 from the germline V gene are SEHNR and FQNEAQ (reference sequence). Unmatched junction bases numbered 3, after V lost 6 bases and J lost 0 bases. CDR3 length equals 14 residues. The DNA for the CDR3 is TGTGCCAGCAGGGGTAGCGGGAGCACAGATACGCAGTATTTT. Protein: CASRGSGSTDTQYF.

V usage is TRBV2 and J usage is TRBJ1-5; D is undetermined. This CDR3 has 15 residues. The ends were cut back, 8 bases at V and 1 base at J, with 15 bases in the middle. The germline V gene encodes CDR1 SNHLY and CDR2 FYNNEI. CDR3 bases: TGTGCCAGCTCCTCAATGGGAGGGAGCAATCAGCCCCAGCATTTT. Its translation: CASSSMGGSNQPQHF.

The CDR3 bases are TGTGCCAGCAGTTCTTCCGGGACTAGCCGTTTCAATGAGCAGTTCTTC. It is translated as CASSSSGTSRFNEQFF. The genes are TRBV28 and TRBJ2-1; 9 positions match TRBD2. The germline gives CDR1 MDHEN, CDR2 SYDVKM. V was clipped by 4 bases and J by 6 bases; unmatched bases: 10. The CDR3 length is 16 residues.

The rearrangement joins TRBV7-2 to TRBJ2-7; perhaps TRBD1 as D (6 bases). The CDR3 spans 15 residues. Germline CDR1 and CDR2: SGHTA and FQGNSA. V was pared by 1 base and J by 0 bases, with 10 bases between. The CDR3 region has the DNA TGTGCCAGCAGCTTAGTACAGGGCCCCTCCTACGAGCAGTACTTC. Protein sequence: CASSLVQGPSYEQYF.

To note about this clone: This sample also contains other DNA sequences that code for the same CDR3. V is TRBV30 and J is TRBJ2-3, with 8 bases aligning to TRBD2. The V gene end was trimmed by 3 bases and the J gene end by 2 bases; junction bases not matched to a gene: 4. The CDR3 totals 14 residues. Germline CDR1 and CDR2: GTSNPN and SVGIG (reference sequence). CDR3 nucleotides: TGTGCCTGGAGGTCTAGCGGGTTCACAGATACGCAGTATTTT. It is translated as CAWRSSGFTDTQYF.

This chain links TRBV2 with TRBJ2-2; TRBD1 might be the D (5 bases). The CDR3 runs 14 residues. The V gene lost 7 bases and the J gene lost 6 bases, with 15 bases spanning the gap. Germline V lookup: CDR1 SNHLY, CDR2 FYNNEI. CDR3 DNA sequence: TGTGCCAGCACCCAAAAAGGGGTCCCCGGGGAGCTGTTTTTT. Its translation is CASTQKGVPGELFF.

The V call is TRBV28, the J call TRBJ2-7; possible D gene TRBD2, 5 bases. Germline lookup yields CDR1 MDHEN and CDR2 SYDVKM. This CDR3 is 14 amino acids long. This CDR3 is CGAGGRTLSYEQYF. CDR3 sequence (DNA): TGTGGCGCGGGTGGGAGAACTCTCTCCTACGAGCAGTACTTC.

This sequence joins TRBV5-6 and TRBJ1-3; D remains unclear. Germline V gene data show CDR1 as SGHDT and CDR2 as YYEEEE. V lost 0 bases and J lost 0, with 10 bases in between. The CDR3 totals 16 residues. The CDR3 bases are TGTGCCAGCAGCTTGGCAGAAACAACCTCTGGAAACACCATATATTTT. Encoded protein: CASSLAETTSGNTIYF.

J is TRBJ2-5 and V is TRBV5-4; 8 bases align to TRBD2. The germline V gene encodes CDR1 SGHNT and CDR2 YYREEE (reference sequence). This CDR3 contains 15 residues. Losses at the gene ends were 4 bases for V and 0 bases for J; bases not matched to a gene: 5. The DNA for the CDR3 is TGTGCCAGCAGCCCGACTAGCGCCAACCAAGAGACCCAGTACTTC. It codes for CASSPTSANQETQYF.

V and J are TRBV19 and TRBJ2-5, with D maybe TRBD1 (6 bases). Germline V CDR1 and CDR2: LNHDA, SQIVND (reference sequence). CDR3 length: 14 amino acids. The V end lost 6 bases, the J end lost 5 bases, and 16 bases lay between the germline ends. CDR3 in DNA: TGTGCCAGTAGAGAGACAGGATCCACGGAGACCCAGTACTTC. Amino acids: CASRETGSTETQYF.

The chain combines TRBV15 with TRBJ1-3, with no clear D. V was pared by 2 bases and J by 4 bases, with 9 bases between. This CDR3 region has 14 residues. Germline values: CDR1 LNHNV, CDR2 YYDKDF (reference sequence). Written as DNA, the CDR3 is TGTGCCACCAGCAGACCGGAGCCAGGAAACACCATATATTTT. As protein: CATSRPEPGNTIYF.

This sequence joins TRBV6-6 and TRBJ2-1; maybe TRBD2 (5 bases). The V end was cut by 5 bases, the J end by 8 bases, with 19 bases between. Germline CDR1 MNHNY, CDR2 SVGAGI (reference sequence). This CDR3 has 15 residues. The CDR3 sequence: CASSPWTGIRDEQFF. The DNA of the CDR3 is TGTGCCAGCAGTCCTTGGACTGGGATAAGGGATGAGCAGTTCTTC.

In its sample, this clone was seen once. The V call is TRBV6-2 or TRBV6-3, the J call TRBJ2-7; possibly TRBD1 for D (6 bases). In germline, CDR1 is MNHEY, CDR2 SVGEGT. V dropped 2 bases and J dropped 2 bases, with 19 bases sitting between them. The CDR3 has 17 amino acids. CDR3 nucleotide sequence: TGTGCCAGCAGTTACCCCCGTCAGGGGACAATTACCTACGAGCAGTACTTC. Protein: CASSYPRQGTITYEQYF.

The chain is built from TRBV29-1 and TRBJ1-5; D remains ambiguous. Germline-derived CDR1 and CDR2 are SQVTM and ANQGSEA. The germline V and J ends were trimmed by 5 bases and 3 bases, with 14 bases remaining between them. The CDR3 loop spans 14 amino acids. The CDR3 loop is CSVILPGINQPQHF. The CDR3 region has the DNA TGCAGCGTTATACTTCCGGGGATCAATCAGCCCCAGCATTTT.

As regards this clone: A read error may produce the germline difference seen at one junction end. The V and J genes are TRBV11-2 and TRBJ2-7, with 15 bases fitting TRBD2. This CDR3 is built from 17 residues. Germline V CDR1 and CDR2: SGHAT, FQNNGV. The CDR3 spells CASSRGLAGGPSSEQYF. In DNA, the CDR3 is TGTGCCAGCAGCCGGGGACTAGCGGGAGGACCCTCCTCCGAGCAGTACTTC.